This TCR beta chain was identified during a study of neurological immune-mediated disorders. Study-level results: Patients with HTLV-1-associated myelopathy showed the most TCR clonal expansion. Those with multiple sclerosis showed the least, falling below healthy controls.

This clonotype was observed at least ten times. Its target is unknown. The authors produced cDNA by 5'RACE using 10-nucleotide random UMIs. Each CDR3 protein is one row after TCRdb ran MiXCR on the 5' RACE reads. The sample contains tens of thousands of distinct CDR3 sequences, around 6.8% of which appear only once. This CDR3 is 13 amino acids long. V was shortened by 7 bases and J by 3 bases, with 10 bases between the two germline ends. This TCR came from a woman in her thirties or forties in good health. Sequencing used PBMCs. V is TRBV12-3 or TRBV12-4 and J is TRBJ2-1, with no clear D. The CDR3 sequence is CASTFTIYNEQFF. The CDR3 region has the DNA TGTGCCAGCACCTTTACCATCTACAATGAGCAGTTCTTC.